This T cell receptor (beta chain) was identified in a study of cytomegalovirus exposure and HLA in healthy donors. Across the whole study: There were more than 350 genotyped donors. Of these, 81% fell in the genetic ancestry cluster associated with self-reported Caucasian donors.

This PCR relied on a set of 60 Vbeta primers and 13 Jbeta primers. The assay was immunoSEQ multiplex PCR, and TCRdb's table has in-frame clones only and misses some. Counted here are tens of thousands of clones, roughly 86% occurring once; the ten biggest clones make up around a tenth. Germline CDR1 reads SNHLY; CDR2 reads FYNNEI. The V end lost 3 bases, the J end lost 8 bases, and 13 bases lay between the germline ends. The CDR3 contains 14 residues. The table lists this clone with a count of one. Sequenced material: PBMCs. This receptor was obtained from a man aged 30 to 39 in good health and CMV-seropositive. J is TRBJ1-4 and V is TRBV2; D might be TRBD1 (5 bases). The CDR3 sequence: CASSDAGSREKLFF. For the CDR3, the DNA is TGTGCCAGCAGTGACGCAGGGTCGAGGGAAAAACTGTTTTTT.